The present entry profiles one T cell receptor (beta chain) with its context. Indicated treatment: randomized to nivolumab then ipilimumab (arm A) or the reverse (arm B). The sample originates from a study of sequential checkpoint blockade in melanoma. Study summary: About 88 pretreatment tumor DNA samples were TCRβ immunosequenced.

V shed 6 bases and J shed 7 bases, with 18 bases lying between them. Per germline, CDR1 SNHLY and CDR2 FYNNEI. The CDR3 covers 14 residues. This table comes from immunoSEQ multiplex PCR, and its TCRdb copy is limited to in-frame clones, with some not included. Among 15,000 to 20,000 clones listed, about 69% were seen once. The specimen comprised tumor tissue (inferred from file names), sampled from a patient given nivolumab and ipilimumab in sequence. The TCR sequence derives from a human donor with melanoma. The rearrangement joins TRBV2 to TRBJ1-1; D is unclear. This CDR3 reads CASREGGKNGEAFF. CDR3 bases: TGTGCCAGCAGGGAGGGCGGTAAAAACGGTGAAGCTTTCTTT.